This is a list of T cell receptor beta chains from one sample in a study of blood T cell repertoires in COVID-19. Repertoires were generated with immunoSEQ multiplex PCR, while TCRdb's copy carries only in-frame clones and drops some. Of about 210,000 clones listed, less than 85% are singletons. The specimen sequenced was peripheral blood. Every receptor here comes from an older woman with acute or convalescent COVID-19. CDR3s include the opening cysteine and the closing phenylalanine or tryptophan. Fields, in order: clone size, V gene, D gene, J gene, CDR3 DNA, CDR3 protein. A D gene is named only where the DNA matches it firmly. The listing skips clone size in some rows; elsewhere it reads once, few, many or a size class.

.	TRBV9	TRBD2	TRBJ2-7	TGTGCCAGCAGCCCACAACCGGAAGCGGGGGAGCAGTACTTC	CASSPQPEAGEQYF
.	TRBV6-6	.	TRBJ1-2	TGTGCCAGCACGAACAGCACCTTCTATGGCTACACCTTC	CASTNSTFYGYTF
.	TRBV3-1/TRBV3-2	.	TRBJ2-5	TGTGCCAGCAGCCCGATTGGCCATCAAGAGACCCAGTACTTC	CASSPIGHQETQYF
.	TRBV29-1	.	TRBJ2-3	TGCAGCGTTGGACTGACGAACACAGATACGCAGTATTTT	CSVGLTNTDTQYF
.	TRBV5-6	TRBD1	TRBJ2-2	TGTGCCAGCAGCCTAACCATACAGGGGGCAACCGGGGAGCTGTTTTTT	CASSLTIQGATGELFF
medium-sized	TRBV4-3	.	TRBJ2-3	TGCGCCAGCAGCCAAGATGGGGGCATAGCTACAGATACGCAGTATTTT	CASSQDGGIATDTQYF
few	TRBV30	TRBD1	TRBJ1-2	TGTGCAAACCCCGGGACAGGGGGGACTTATGGCTACACCTTC	CANPGTGGTYGYTF
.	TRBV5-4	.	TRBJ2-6	TGTGCCAGCAGCCTTGCTGGGGCCAACGTCCTGACTTTC	CASSLAGANVLTF
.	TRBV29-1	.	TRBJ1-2	TGCAGCGTGGGCAGGGAGGGCGGCTATGGCTACACCTTC	CSVGREGGYGYTF
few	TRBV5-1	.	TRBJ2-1	TGCGCCAGCAGGATTACTGCCACTCCTACTGAGCAGTTCTTC	CASRITATPTEQFF
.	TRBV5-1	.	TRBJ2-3	TGCGCCAGCAGCTTGGAAGGGGGAGATACGCAGTATTTT	CASSLEGGDTQYF
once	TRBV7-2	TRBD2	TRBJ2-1	TGTGCCAGCAGCGAGACTAGCGGGGGGGTCGATGAGCAGTTCTTC	CASSETSGGVDEQFF
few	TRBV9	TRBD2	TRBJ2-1	TGTGCCAGCAGCGTGGGCGGGGGGGCGTACAATGAGCAGTTCTTC	CASSVGGGAYNEQFF
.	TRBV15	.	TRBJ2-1	TGTGCCACCAGCAGAGACAGGGGATTCGGCGAGCAGTTCTTC	CATSRDRGFGEQFF
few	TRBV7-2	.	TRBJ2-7	TGTGCCAGCAGCTTAGACGGGGGAACCTACGAGCAGTACTTC	CASSLDGGTYEQYF
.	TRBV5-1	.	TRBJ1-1	TGCGCCAGGTCACAGGGTATGAACACTGAAGCTTTCTTT	CARSQGMNTEAFF
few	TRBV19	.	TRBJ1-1	TGTGCCAGTAGTATGTATCTCACTGAAGCTTTCTTT	CASSMYLTEAFF
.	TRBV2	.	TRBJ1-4	TGTGCCAGCAGTGAAGTTTGGGGGCAGGGTGAAAAACTGTTTTTT	CASSEVWGQGEKLFF
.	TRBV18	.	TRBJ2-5	TGTGCCAGCTCACCACGGTCACAGGGCCCAGAGACCCAGTACTTC	CASSPRSQGPETQYF
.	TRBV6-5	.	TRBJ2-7	TGTGCCAGCAGTTCCGGTCAATACGAGCAGTACTTC	CASSSGQYEQYF
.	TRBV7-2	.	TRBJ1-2	TGTGCCAGCAGCCCCAGTGTTGGCTACACCTTC	CASSPSVGYTF
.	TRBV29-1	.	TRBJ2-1	TGCAGCGTTGAAGATCTTATACACGAGGAGTTCTTC	CSVEDLIHEEFF
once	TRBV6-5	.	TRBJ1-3	TGTGCCAGCAGTTACACCGGGTCCTCTGGAAACACCATATATTTT	CASSYTGSSGNTIYF
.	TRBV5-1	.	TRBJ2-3	TGCGCCAGCAGCTTCTCAGGGACAGATACGCAGTATTTT	CASSFSGTDTQYF
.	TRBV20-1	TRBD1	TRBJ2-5	TGCAGTGCTAGTTTCCCGGGACAGGGTGGAGAGACCCAGTACTTC	CSASFPGQGGETQYF
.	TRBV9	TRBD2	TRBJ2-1	TGTGCCAGCAGCGGTAAGGGACTAGCGGGGGGGAATGAGCAGTTCTTC	CASSGKGLAGGNEQFF